In this sample, the clone carrying this T cell receptor (beta chain) turned up many times. MiXCR was run by TCRdb on the 5' RACE reads, yielding one entry per CDR3 protein. The sample yields tens of thousands of distinct CDR3 sequences, less than 3.5% seen once. This CDR3 comprises 15 residues. Germline assignment: CDR1 SGHRS and CDR2 YFSETQ. Between the trimmed V and J ends, which lost 3 bases and 3 bases, there was a span of 15 bases. The entry originates in a study of T cells after yellow fever vaccination. Study-level background: CD3, CD45RA, CCR7 and CD95 guided sorting of the EM, EMRA, CM and Tscm memory subsets. General study findings and limits: FACS-sorted repertoires might harbor abundant contaminating clonotypes from the bulk population. There were almost no vaccine-responding clonotypes detectable in the sorted memory subsets on day 0.

This rearrangement joins TRBV5-1 to TRBJ1-1; unclear D gene. The source was PBMCs, either bulk or a sorted T-cell subset (CD4+, CD8+, memory, or dextramer-sorted; not recorded which), collected about 49 days after the first yellow fever vaccination. This receptor was identified in a man aged 18 to 35 who received the YFV17D yellow fever vaccine. CDR3 bases: TGCGCCAGCAGCTCAGGAGTAAACGTGGACACTGAAGCTTTCTTT. Its translation: CASSSGVNVDTEAFF.